This T cell receptor (beta chain) was captured by sequencing in a study of cytomegalovirus exposure and HLA in healthy donors. Study-wide results and caveats: CMV serostatus stood as the only immune exposure information on hand. Common viral pathogens seemed, in a later analysis, to connect with several of the most significant clusters. The authors later linked a missense DCLRE1C variant to TCR beta V- and J-gene trimming.

Healthy people donating bone marrow made up the donors. Use of 60 Vbeta and 13 Jbeta primers characterized the PCR. The protocol was immunoSEQ multiplex PCR, while the TCRdb copy is restricted to in-frame clones and leaves out a portion. Among 140,000 or so clones listed, approximately 78% were seen once. To note about this clone: Its antigen remains unidentified.

This CDR3 comprises 13 residues. V gave up 2 bases and J gave up 4 bases, with 11 bases separating them. Germline V gene sequence: CDR1 GTSNPN, CDR2 SVGIG (reference sequence). The receptor was isolated from a female donor in good health and CMV-seronegative. The V and J genes are TRBV30 and TRBJ1-2, with D perhaps TRBD1 (6 bases). The specimen was PBMCs. For the CDR3, the DNA is TGTGCCTGGAGTACGGGGGGCAGCTATGGCTACACCTTC. Its protein product is CAWSTGGSYGYTF.